This TCR beta chain was found in a study of OX40 agonist ivuxolimab in advanced cancers. This clone was picked up one time. The CDR3 is 13 amino acids. The germline V gene has CDR1 GTSNPN and CDR2 SVGIG (reference sequence). V dropped 0 bases and J dropped 6 bases, with 12 bases sitting between them. Measured with immunoSEQ multiplex PCR; TCRdb has only the in-frame clones, and not every one. The sample records 90,000 to 130,000 clones, less than 95% being singletons. Material: CD4+ or CD8+ T cells sorted from blood, obtained in a trial of the OX40 agonist ivuxolimab. The clonotype was recovered from an adult with an advanced solid tumor such as melanoma, head and neck, liver or kidney cancer. This chain links TRBV30 with TRBJ2-7; maybe TRBD2 (6 bases). Written as DNA, the CDR3 is TGTGCCTGGAGTGTCGCAGGAGGGGCCGAGCAGTACTTC. It is translated as CAWSVAGGAEQYF.